Sequencing of this TCR beta chain was carried out in a study of glioma-infiltrating T cells after dendritic cell vaccination. This clone was recorded a few times. Sequencing used immunoSEQ multiplex PCR; TCRdb keeps in-frame clones, though not all of them. In the table there are approximately 82,000 clones, roughly 90% of which are singletons. Sequenced here: blood, sampled before dendritic cell vaccination. This TCR came from a human donor with glioblastoma.

CDR3 region: CASSPTASGGADTQYF. CDR3 sequence (DNA): TGTGCCAGCAGCCCAACAGCTAGCGGGGGGGCAGATACGCAGTATTTT. The rearrangement links TRBV4-2 to TRBJ2-3; 12 positions agree with TRBD2. The CDR3 runs to 16 residues. With V trimmed by 4 bases and J by 4 bases, 6 bases remained unmatched. CDR1 LGHNA and CDR2 YNFKEQ come from the germline V gene.